This T cell receptor beta chain came from a study of response to subunit inactivated influenza vaccine (dated by TCRdb to between 2018 and 2020). General notes on the study: The study used deep quantitative T cell receptor repertoire profiling to track responses to a trivalent subunit inactivated influenza vaccine.

Unmatched junction bases come to 5, with V trimmed by 4 bases and J by 2 bases. CDR1 is given as SGHRS and CDR2 as YFSETQ, both from the germline V gene. Spanning cysteine to phenylalanine, the CDR3 consists of 14 amino acids. Of the read, only the CDR3 DNA is kept; its 42 bases are in frame from base 1. Libraries were built with RT-PCR. Sequencing relied on an Illumina HiSeq 2500. The public reads were quality trimmed at Q25 with fastp and then assembled into clones with MiXCR by TCRdb, keeping productive beta chains. Records with the same CDR3 protein are collapsed into one entry carrying the most frequent genes and DNA. In all, the sample holds some 800,000 distinct CDR3 sequences, and 21% of those were seen once. The top ten clonotypes cover more than 8.5% of the sample. General findings and caveats noted by the study authors: The authors suggested that each seasonal influenza vaccination may recruit only a limited number of new T cells.

The sample holds a few counts of this clonotype. What antigen it recognizes has not been identified. No much larger clone exists at a distance of one base, and base qualities are not known. The sample was PBMCs from blood, taken roughly 5 days after vaccination. This receptor chain uses TRBV5-1 and TRBJ2-7, with TRBD1 matching 8 junction bases. This clonotype was obtained from a man aged 50 to 60 who received an inactivated influenza vaccine. Donor details come from another sample of the same person, matched by shared clones. The CDR3 amino acid sequence is: CASSSTGQAYEQYF. The DNA is TGCGCCAGCAGCAGTACGGGACAGGCCTACGAGCAGTACTTC.